This passage covers 17 T cell receptor beta chains from one sample sequenced in a study of shared clonotypes between healthy human individuals. The method was immunoSEQ multiplex PCR; TCRdb's version includes in-frame clones alone and lacks a portion of them. The sample lists millions of clones; 85% to 95% were seen once. The material sequenced was naive CD4+ T cells sorted from blood. Specified subset: CD45RA+ positively selected. The receptors here all came from a man between 18 and 29 years old in good health.

The V call is TRBV5-1, the J call TRBJ2-1; 10 nucleotides line up with TRBD2. The germline V gene has CDR1 SGHRS and CDR2 YFSETQ. The CDR3 has 21 amino acids. The V and J ends lost 4 bases and 0 bases, in that order; junction bases with no gene match: 19. DNA for the CDR3: TGCGCCAGCAGCCTGGGGGATATGACTAGCGGGTACGCTAGCTCCTACAATGAGCAGTTCTTC. Protein: CASSLGDMTSGYASSYNEQFF. Full variable domain (remainder filled in from reference TRBV5-1 and TRBJ2-1): KAGVTQTPRYLIKTRGQQVTLSCSPISGHRSVSWYQQTPGQGLQFLFEYFSETQRNKGNFPGRFSGRQFSNSRSEMNVSTLELGDSALYLCASSLGDMTSGYASSYNEQFFGPGTRLTVL.

The chain combines TRBV5-1 with TRBJ2-3; 12 bases are shared with TRBD2. The trim removed 6 bases at V and 3 bases at J, leaving 2 bases unmatched. The germline V gene has CDR1 SGHRS and CDR2 YFSETQ. There are 14 residues in the CDR3. CDR3 sequence reads: CASTTSGRTDTQYF. CDR3 DNA: TGCGCCAGCACGACTAGCGGGAGAACAGATACGCAGTATTTT.

This clone was detected once. The chain joins TRBV9 to TRBJ1-6; D gene uncertain. The CDR3 sequence is 13 residues long. The V end lost 5 bases, the J end lost 5 bases, and 8 bases lay between the germline ends. Germline values: CDR1 SGDLS, CDR2 YYNGEE. The CDR3 DNA is TGTGCCAGCAGTGCCCTGGATAATTCACCCCTCCACTTT. Encoded protein: CASSALDNSPLHF.

V and J are TRBV19 and TRBJ2-2; 9 bases align to TRBD1. Germline values: CDR1 LNHDA, CDR2 SQIVND (reference sequence). The V gene end was trimmed by 5 bases and the J gene end by 5 bases; junction bases not matched to a gene: 9. The CDR3 length is 16 residues. This CDR3 reads CASSLAGTGRTGELFF. CDR3 coding DNA: TGTGCCAGTAGTCTGGCCGGGACAGGGAGGACCGGGGAGCTGTTTTTT.

This chain connects TRBV7-6 to TRBJ2-5, with 9 bases identical to TRBD2. The V segment lost 5 bases and the J segment 5 bases; nucleotides outside the gene matches: 15. The CDR3 totals 17 residues. Per germline, CDR1 SGHVS and CDR2 FNYEAQ. For the CDR3, the DNA is TGTGCCAGCAGCCCAACCCGGCCTAGCGGGATTACTGAGACCCAGTACTTC. This encodes CASSPTRPSGITETQYF.

The chain couples TRBV19 to TRBJ1-6, with unresolved D. In germline, CDR1 is LNHDA, CDR2 SQIVND (reference sequence). This CDR3 has 14 residues. V was pared by 1 base and J by 8 bases, with 9 bases between. The DNA of the CDR3 is TGTGCCAGTAGTATAGGGACTACTGATTCACCCCTCCACTTT. It yields the protein CASSIGTTDSPLHF.

The chain joins TRBV4-3 to TRBJ2-2; TRBD1 aligns across 8 bases. CDR3 size: 15 residues. The germline CDR1 and CDR2 sequences are LGHNA and YSLEER. The V and J ends lost 5 bases and 4 bases, in that order; junction bases with no gene match: 6. DNA for the CDR3: TGCGCCAGCAGCTTCGGGACAGGAGGCACCGGGGAGCTGTTTTTT. Translation: CASSFGTGGTGELFF.

Worth noting for this clone: Other DNA variants within this sample encode the same CDR3. The rearrangement uses TRBV10-3 and TRBJ2-7; TRBD2 matches 10 bases. In germline, CDR1 is ENHRY, CDR2 SYGVKD. The CDR3 has 15 amino acids. With V trimmed by 3 bases and J by 0 bases, 2 bases remained unmatched. CDR3 residues: CAISDSSGSSYEQYF. Written as DNA, the CDR3 is TGTGCCATCAGTGACTCTAGCGGGAGCTCCTACGAGCAGTACTTC.

V gene TRBV7-9 combines with J gene TRBJ1-1; D ambiguous. Trimming removed 1 base at V and 0 bases at J, with 9 bases between. The germline V gene encodes CDR1 SEHNR and CDR2 FQNEAQ (reference sequence). This CDR3 is 15 amino acids long. The CDR3 loop reads CASSLGGSMNTEAFF. The CDR3 nucleotides are TGTGCCAGCAGCTTAGGAGGCTCTATGAACACTGAAGCTTTCTTT.

The chain couples TRBV11-2 to TRBJ2-3, with 8 bases aligning to TRBD2. The CDR3 extends over 16 amino acids. CDR1 is SGHAT, CDR2 FQNNGV, per germline. V lost 6 bases and J lost 2; bases outside the gene matches: 10. The CDR3 region is CASRAGVSPATDTQYF. DNA for the CDR3: TGTGCCAGCAGAGCGGGAGTGTCCCCCGCCACAGATACGCAGTATTTT.

This clone has only one observation. This rearrangement joins TRBV10-3 to TRBJ2-7; D is possibly TRBD1 (6 bases). The CDR3 covers 15 residues. Germline lookup yields CDR1 ENHRY and CDR2 SYGVKD. V was clipped by 6 bases and J by 1 base, with 16 bases between them. CDR3 loop: CAISSDSVASYEQYF. For the CDR3, the DNA is TGTGCCATCAGCTCGGACAGTGTGGCGTCCTACGAGCAGTACTTC.

The rearrangement joins TRBV5-1 to TRBJ1-5, with D possibly matching TRBD1 (6 bases). The V gene lost 0 bases and the J gene lost 1 base, with 11 bases spanning the gap. The germline gives CDR1 SGHRS, CDR2 YFSETQ. The CDR3 totals 16 residues. DNA for the CDR3: TGCGCCAGCAGCTTGGAAGGGGGGGCGAGCAATCAGCCCCAGCATTTT. It yields the protein CASSLEGGASNQPQHF.

The CDR3 region has the DNA TGTGCCAGCAGCCTCGACAGGAAAGTAGAAAAACTGTTTTTT. Protein product: CASSLDRKVEKLFF. This chain joins TRBV5-6 and TRBJ1-4; perhaps TRBD1 as D (6 bases). The CDR3 contains 14 residues. Trimming cost V 4 bases and J 8 bases, with 15 bases left between them. Germline V lookup: CDR1 SGHDT, CDR2 YYEEEE.

The chain joins TRBV30 to TRBJ1-3, with D unclear. CDR3 size: 12 residues. Trimming shortened V by 6 bases and J by 7 bases, and 13 bases separated the two germline ends. CDR1 GTSNPN and CDR2 SVGIG come from the germline V gene (reference sequence). CDR3 sequence reads: CACQEVWNTIYF. The CDR3 bases are TGTGCCTGTCAGGAAGTGTGGAACACCATATATTTT.

This clone was found once. Different DNA sequences within this sample yield the same CDR3. V and J are TRBV27 and TRBJ2-3; 7 nucleotides agree with TRBD1. CDR1 and CDR2 from the germline V gene are MNHEY and SMNVEV (reference sequence). The CDR3 has 14 residues. Trimming cost V 6 bases and J 1 base; bases outside gene matches: 4. The CDR3 sequence: CASRRQGGTDTQYF. The CDR3 DNA follows: TGTGCCAGCAGAAGACAGGGAGGCACAGATACGCAGTATTTT.

For this clone: Other DNA sequences from this sample encode an identical CDR3 as well. The J gene is TRBJ2-7, the V gene TRBV6-1, with D possibly being TRBD1 (5 bases). In germline, CDR1 is MNHNS, CDR2 SASEGT. The CDR3 loop spans 14 amino acids. Trimming removed 2 bases at V and 3 bases at J, with 11 bases between. In DNA, the CDR3 is TGTGCCAGCAGTGAACTGGGTCAGGGCTACGAGCAGTACTTC. Protein product: CASSELGQGYEQYF.

This chain uses TRBV4-1 with TRBJ1-6; D is unclear. This CDR3 comprises 16 residues. The V gene lost 4 bases and the J gene lost 0 bases, with 10 bases spanning the gap. The germline V gene encodes CDR1 MGHRA and CDR2 YSYEKL. CDR3 nucleotides: TGCGCCAGCAGCCTCTCGATCCCCTCCTATAATTCACCCCTCCACTTT. Translating it yields CASSLSIPSYNSPLHF.